Shown below are 12 T cell receptor beta chains from a single sample sequenced in a study of blood T cell repertoires in COVID-19. Only in-frame clones appear in the TCRdb table, and some are missing; sequencing was by immunoSEQ multiplex PCR. The sample shows approximately 200,000 clones, about 87% of them seen only once. Input material: PBMCs or T cells enriched from blood (not recorded which). These receptors came from a man aged 18-30 years with acute COVID-19.

The genes are TRBV4-1 and TRBJ1-5; TRBD1 aligns across 7 bases. J gave up 6 bases and V 4 bases, and 6 bases lay outside the gene matches. Germline CDR1 is MGHRA and CDR2 is YSYEKL. The CDR3 sequence is 14 residues long. CDR3 nucleotide sequence: TGCGCCAGCAGCCCAACAGGGGAAATTCAGCCCCAGCATTTT. It translates to CASSPTGEIQPQHF.

This clone was counted once. This chain joins TRBV27 and TRBJ1-2, with 8 bases matching TRBD1. There are 15 residues in the CDR3. Germline CDR1 MNHEY, CDR2 SMNVEV (reference sequence). Unmatched junction bases numbered 6, after V lost 0 bases and J lost 6 bases. In DNA form, the CDR3 reads TGTGCCAGCAGTTTATCGATGGACAGGGTGGATGGCTACACCTTC. It encodes CASSLSMDRVDGYTF.

The gene calls are TRBV7-2 and TRBJ2-1; D is unresolved. This CDR3 has 11 amino acids. Germline V gives CDR1 SGHTA, CDR2 FQGNSA. V was clipped by 7 bases and J by 15 bases, with 16 bases between them. The CDR3 DNA reads TGTGCCAGCACCGAGGCTGAGAGTTTGTTCTTC. Amino acid sequence: CASTEAESLFF.

The chain carries TRBV30 and TRBJ1-3; D possibly corresponds to TRBD1 (5 bases). The V end lost 4 bases, the J end lost 0 bases, and 16 bases lay between the germline ends. Germline CDR1 is GTSNPN and CDR2 is SVGIG (reference sequence). The CDR3 has 16 residues. CDR3 DNA sequence: TGTGCCTGGACCTACCAAGGGGCCTCCTCTGGAAACACCATATATTTT. Residues: CAWTYQGASSGNTIYF.

V is TRBV7-9 and J is TRBJ1-1; D gene unclear. The CDR3 length is 14 residues. In germline, CDR1 is SEHNR, CDR2 FQNEAQ (reference sequence). V dropped 1 base and J dropped 1 base, with 7 bases sitting between them. The CDR3 reads CASSLGNRNTEAFF. CDR3 DNA: TGTGCCAGCAGCTTAGGAAACAGGAACACTGAAGCTTTCTTT.

The chain employs TRBV30 and TRBJ2-1; TRBD2 is a possible D gene (6 bases). The CDR3 spans 15 residues. Trimming cost V 0 bases and J 5 bases, with 14 bases left between them. From germline, CDR1 is GTSNPN and CDR2 SVGIG (reference sequence). The CDR3 here is CAWSVFLGGDNEQFF. The CDR3 coding sequence is TGTGCCTGGAGTGTATTTTTGGGAGGAGACAATGAGCAGTTCTTC.

The chain joins TRBV30 to TRBJ2-2; possibly TRBD2 for D (5 bases). This CDR3 contains 17 residues. Per the germline V gene, CDR1 is GTSNPN and CDR2 is SVGIG (reference sequence). V dropped 0 bases and J dropped 6 bases, with 20 bases sitting between them. The CDR3: CAWSVGSFRFTPGELFF. CDR3 nucleotides: TGTGCCTGGAGTGTGGGGAGCTTCCGCTTTACACCCGGGGAGCTGTTTTTT.

V usage is TRBV7-3 and J usage is TRBJ1-5; the D is unclear. V was trimmed by 7 bases and J by 4 bases, leaving 17 bases between them. This CDR3 region has 15 residues. The germline gives CDR1 SGHTA, CDR2 FQGTGA. As DNA, the CDR3 is TGTGCCAGCAAGTCCACATTCGGGGTAAATCAGCCCCAGCATTTT. Its translation is CASKSTFGVNQPQHF.

The sample holds a few counts of this clone. The J gene is TRBJ2-3, the V gene TRBV12-3 or TRBV12-4, with D possibly matching TRBD2 (6 bases). V dropped 5 bases and J dropped 5 bases, with 11 bases sitting between them. The CDR3 is 13 residues long. This CDR3 is CASSPMGGDTQYF. CDR3 nucleotide sequence: TGTGCCAGCAGTCCCATGGGGGGAGATACGCAGTATTTT.

This clone has a handful of counts. The chain is built from TRBV6-4 and TRBJ1-6; TRBD1 aligns across 8 bases. CDR3 length: 15 residues. Germline V gene data show CDR1 as MRHNA and CDR2 as SNTAGT. V shed 6 bases and J 7 bases; nucleotides not matched to a gene: 8. CDR3 region: CASSPQGANNSPLHF. The CDR3 DNA follows: TGTGCCAGCAGCCCTCAGGGGGCAAACAATTCACCCCTCCACTTT.

A single count supports this clone. V usage is TRBV5-1 and J usage is TRBJ2-2, with 7 bases fitting TRBD1. CDR1 and CDR2 from the germline V gene are SGHRS and YFSETQ. With 3 bases clipped from V and 7 bases from J, the junction kept 6 bases outside the gene matches. The CDR3 has 14 residues. For the CDR3, the DNA is TGCGCCAGCAGCTCCGGGACAGCCTTCGGGGAGCTGTTTTTT. Translation gives CASSSGTAFGELFF.

The chain links TRBV6-6 to TRBJ1-1, with D tentatively TRBD1 (5 bases). Trimming pared 6 bases from V and 1 base from J, leaving 12 bases between. The CDR3 loop spans 14 amino acids. Germline CDR1 is MNHNY and CDR2 is SVGAGI (reference sequence). CDR3 protein: CASSPGLRNTEAFF. The CDR3 DNA reads as TGTGCCAGCAGCCCGGGACTTAGGAACACTGAAGCTTTCTTT.